A single sample is the source of the 28 T cell receptor beta chains below, sequenced in a study of cytomegalovirus exposure and HLA in healthy donors. Vbeta (60) and Jbeta (13) primers were used in the PCR. The repertoire was sequenced with immunoSEQ multiplex PCR; TCRdb's copy has only in-frame clones and lacks some. Of about 140,000 clones in the sample, over 70% are singletons; the top ten hold about 0.97%. What was sequenced was PBMCs. All receptors come from a young man in good health and CMV-seronegative.

Only one count was recorded for this clone. The chain is built from TRBV29-1 and TRBJ2-1; D possibly corresponds to TRBD1 (6 bases). The CDR3 runs 15 residues. Trimming pared 6 bases from V and 0 bases from J, leaving 15 bases between. Germline assignment: CDR1 SQVTM and CDR2 ANQGSEA. CDR3 in amino acids: CSVPEGVSSYNEQFF. The CDR3 bases are TGCAGCGTACCCGAGGGGGTGAGCTCCTACAATGAGCAGTTCTTC.

The chain recombines TRBV29-1 with TRBJ1-2; D unresolved. There are 11 residues in the CDR3. The germline V gene encodes CDR1 SQVTM and CDR2 ANQGSEA. V lost 6 bases, J lost 4 bases, and 9 bases lay in between. CDR3 nucleotide sequence: TGCAGCGTCACGGGGTCCTATGGCTACACCTTC. Encoded protein: CSVTGSYGYTF.

The chain carries TRBV4-3 and TRBJ1-2; maybe TRBD1 (6 bases). Germline values: CDR1 LGHNA, CDR2 YSLEER. CDR3 length: 13 residues. The V end lost 4 bases, the J end lost 2 bases, and 8 bases lay between the germline ends. The CDR3 DNA sequence: TGCGCCAGCAGCCGAGGACAGAACTATGGCTACACCTTC. Its protein is CASSRGQNYGYTF.

This chain joins TRBV29-1 and TRBJ1-2; D gene ambiguous. Deletions cut 2 bases from V and 8 bases from J, with 12 bases between. This CDR3 is built from 12 residues. Germline V CDR1 and CDR2: SQVTM, ANQGSEA. The CDR3 nucleotides are TGCAGCGTTGAATTAGAGAGTATGGGCTACACCTTC. Amino acids: CSVELESMGYTF.

The chain has TRBV29-1 and TRBJ1-1; no firm D call. The V end was cut by 7 bases, the J end by 1 base, with 13 bases between. The CDR3 consists of 13 residues. Germline V gene lookup returns CDR1 SQVTM and CDR2 ANQGSEA. The CDR3 DNA follows: TGCAGCGCCCAGACACAATCGAACACTGAAGCTTTCTTT. Translating gives CSAQTQSNTEAFF. The whole variable domain, filled in from reference TRBV29-1 and TRBJ1-1, reads SAVISQKPSRDICQRGTSLTIQCQVDSQVTMMFWYRQQPGQSLTLIATANQGSEATYESGFVIDKFPISRPNLTFSTLTVSNMSPEDSSIYLCSAQTQSNTEAFFGQGTRLTVV.

The chain joins TRBV25-1 to TRBJ1-2; D is unclear. Germline lookup yields CDR1 MGHDK and CDR2 SYGVNS. The CDR3 totals 12 residues. Trimming shortened V by 3 bases and J by 8 bases, and 10 bases separated the two germline ends. This CDR3 reads CASSDLAGGYTF. In nucleotides, the CDR3 is TGTGCCAGCAGTGATCTGGCGGGGGGCTACACCTTC.

This chain joins TRBV4-2 and TRBJ1-1; TRBD1 might be the D (6 bases). The CDR3 is 15 residues long. Trimming stripped 0 bases from V and 4 bases from J, with 12 bases between. Germline-derived CDR1 and CDR2 are LGHNA and YNFKEQ. CDR3 protein: CASSQDGTGTTEAFF. CDR3 nucleotide sequence: TGTGCCAGCAGCCAAGATGGAACAGGGACCACTGAAGCTTTCTTT.

The chain is built from TRBV13 and TRBJ1-6; TRBD1 aligns across 7 bases. Germline values: CDR1 PRHDT, CDR2 FYEKMQ (reference sequence). The CDR3 has 18 residues. The junction had 15 bases not matched to a gene; V was cut back by 5 bases and J by 5 bases. CDR3 sequence (DNA): TGTGCCAGCAGCGTACAAAAAGGGACAGCCACAAATAATTCACCCCTCCACTTT. Translating gives CASSVQKGTATNNSPLHF.

V gene TRBV29-1 combines with J gene TRBJ1-1; a weak D match, TRBD1 (5 bases). This CDR3 is built from 13 residues. Germline lookup yields CDR1 SQVTM and CDR2 ANQGSEA. V was clipped by 7 bases and J by 5 bases, with 17 bases between them. CDR3 nucleotides: TGCAGCGGGGGGACTCGTAGTGGAACTGAAGCTTTCTTT. Translated, it gives CSGGTRSGTEAFF.

This clone was seen at least ten times. The chain has TRBV2 and TRBJ1-6, with TRBD1 matching over 9 bases. The CDR3 has 14 amino acids. Germline CDR1 SNHLY, CDR2 FYNNEI. Trimming removed 8 bases from V and 7 bases from J; junction bases left unmatched: 6. Here the CDR3 DNA reads TGTGCCAGCTGCTTCGACAGGGGGAATTCACCCCTCCACTTT. Encoded protein: CASCFDRGNSPLHF.

V usage is TRBV5-4 and J usage is TRBJ2-2; no clear D. The V gene lost 0 bases and the J gene lost 2 bases, with 11 bases spanning the gap. CDR3 length: 16 amino acids. Germline-derived CDR1 and CDR2 are SGHNT and YYREEE (reference sequence). CDR3 region: CASSLDARQNTGELFF. The CDR3 nucleotides read TGTGCCAGCAGCTTGGATGCGCGGCAAAACACCGGGGAGCTGTTTTTT.

The rearrangement joins TRBV7-8 to TRBJ2-5, with 12 bases lining up with TRBD2. J lost 2 bases, V lost 3 bases, and 4 bases had no gene match. CDR1 and CDR2 from the germline V gene are SGHVS and FQNEAQ. CDR3 length: 16 amino acids. The CDR3 protein is CASSFTGTSGQETQYF. Written as DNA, the CDR3 is TGTGCCAGCAGCTTTACCGGGACTAGCGGGCAAGAGACCCAGTACTTC.

The rearrangement joins TRBV9 to TRBJ1-1, with D perhaps matching TRBD1 (6 bases). CDR3 size: 14 residues. The V end was cut by 0 bases, the J end by 5 bases, with 11 bases between. Germline values: CDR1 SGDLS, CDR2 YYNGEE. The CDR3 DNA sequence: TGTGCCAGCAGCGTAGACCAGACAGGAACTGAAGCTTTCTTT. Translating gives CASSVDQTGTEAFF.

The gene calls are TRBV30 and TRBJ1-2; 10 bases line up with TRBD1. This CDR3 spans 13 amino acids. Unmatched junction bases numbered 2, after V lost 1 base and J lost 6 bases. Germline loops: CDR1 GTSNPN, CDR2 SVGIG (reference sequence). This CDR3 reads CAWSDGTGDGYTF. For the CDR3, the DNA is TGTGCCTGGAGTGACGGGACAGGGGATGGCTACACCTTC.

Turning to this clone: This specimen includes other DNA sequences encoding the same CDR3. This chain links TRBV6-1 with TRBJ2-5; D is undetermined. The CDR3 is made up of 11 amino acids. The V gene lost 5 bases and the J gene lost 5 bases, with 6 bases spanning the gap. Germline V gene sequence: CDR1 MNHNS, CDR2 SASEGT. In DNA form, the CDR3 reads TGTGCCAGCAGTTACGGGGAGACCCAGTACTTC. Translated: CASSYGETQYF.

The chain couples TRBV7-9 to TRBJ1-6, with TRBD1 matching 12 bases. The junction had 6 bases not matched to a gene; V was cut back by 5 bases and J by 7 bases. CDR1 and CDR2 (germline): SEHNR, FQNEAQ (reference sequence). The CDR3 consists of 16 residues. CDR3 sequence reads: CASSQGQGAENSPLHF. DNA for the CDR3: TGTGCCAGCAGCCAGGGACAGGGGGCCGAAAATTCACCCCTCCACTTT. The whole variable domain, filled in from reference TRBV7-9 and TRBJ1-6, reads DTGVSQNPRHKITKRGQNVTFRCDPISEHNRLYWYRQTLGQGPEFLTYFQNEAQLEKSRLLSDRFSAERPKGSFSTLEIQRTEQGDSAMYLCASSQGQGAENSPLHFGNGTRLTVT.

The chain uses TRBV27 and TRBJ2-7, with 12 nucleotides matching TRBD1. This CDR3 has 18 amino acids. CDR1 is MNHEY and CDR2 is SMNVEV in the germline V gene (reference sequence). Unmatched junction bases numbered 17, after V lost 5 bases and J lost 6 bases. CDR3 bases: TGTGCCAGCAGTGGCTCCGGGACAGGGGGCCCCAGACCTTGCGAGCAGTACTTC. Translated: CASSGSGTGGPRPCEQYF.

Note on this clone: Mismatch with germline at one junction end may stem from a read error. V usage is TRBV7-9 and J usage is TRBJ1-4; weak D call: TRBD1 (5 bases). The CDR3 consists of 15 residues. The V gene's germline CDR1 is SEHNR and CDR2 FQNEAQ (reference sequence). Here the CDR3 reads CSSSPHRSFNEKLFF. The CDR3 bases are TGTTCCAGCAGCCCACACAGGTCGTTTAATGAAAAACTGTTTTTT.

The gene calls are TRBV19 and TRBJ1-2; D unclear. Germline V gene sequence: CDR1 LNHDA, CDR2 SQIVND (reference sequence). V was cut by 6 bases and J by 3 bases, with 11 bases left in between. This CDR3 contains 13 residues. The CDR3: CASREYLHYGYTF. CDR3 DNA: TGTGCCAGTAGGGAGTATCTCCACTATGGCTACACCTTC.

This chain uses TRBV6-6 with TRBJ2-3; 8 bases are a match to TRBD1. The V gene's germline CDR1 is MNHNY and CDR2 SVGAGI (reference sequence). There are 16 residues in the CDR3. With V trimmed by 5 bases and J by 1 base, 8 bases remained unmatched. The CDR3 region is CASSVGQGFRTDTQYF. The CDR3 DNA sequence: TGTGCCAGCAGTGTCGGACAGGGATTTCGCACAGATACGCAGTATTTT.

The rearrangement links TRBV2 to TRBJ2-1, with 8 bases matching TRBD2. The CDR3 covers 16 residues. Germline V gene data show CDR1 as SNHLY and CDR2 as FYNNEI. V lost 2 bases and J lost 3; bases outside the gene matches: 6. The CDR3 DNA is TGTGCCAGCAGTGAAATGAATAGCGGGGTCTACAATGAGCAGTTCTTC. This translates into CASSEMNSGVYNEQFF.

This clone was seen more than once but under ten times. The J gene is TRBJ1-4, the V gene TRBV25-1; no clear D. Trimming stripped 6 bases from V and 0 bases from J, with 11 bases between. The germline V gene encodes CDR1 MGHDK and CDR2 SYGVNS. The CDR3 has 15 amino acids. For the CDR3, the DNA is TGTGCCAGCAGCAACCCGGGGACAACTAATGAAAAACTGTTTTTT. Protein sequence: CASSNPGTTNEKLFF.

The chain recombines TRBV7-2 with TRBJ2-7; D is perhaps TRBD1 (6 bases). The CDR3 spans 15 residues. Germline CDR1 and CDR2: SGHTA and FQGNSA. V lost 1 base and J 1 base, leaving 11 bases between the germline ends. CDR3 bases: TGTGCCAGCAGCTTAGTGGCAGGGGTATCCTACGAGCAGTACTTC. Its translation: CASSLVAGVSYEQYF.

The chain has TRBV29-1 and TRBJ1-2; 11 nucleotides agree with TRBD1. V was pared by 6 bases and J by 7 bases, with 7 bases of the junction left unmatched. Germline V CDR1 and CDR2: SQVTM, ANQGSEA. The CDR3 is 13 residues long. DNA of the CDR3: TGCAGCGTCGGAACCGGGACAGGGGGTGGCTACACCTTC. It translates to CSVGTGTGGGYTF.

This clone was observed a handful of times. The rearrangement joins TRBV4-2 to TRBJ1-3; D is possibly TRBD1 (5 bases). Germline V gene data show CDR1 as LGHNA and CDR2 as YNFKEQ. Trimming took 2 bases from V and 0 from J, leaving 14 bases between them. The CDR3 consists of 17 residues. CDR3 sequence: CASSQYKTVYSGNTIYF. Written as DNA, the CDR3 is TGTGCCAGCAGCCAATACAAGACAGTTTACTCTGGAAACACCATATATTTT.

This chain joins TRBV7-8 and TRBJ1-5; 8 bases fit TRBD1. From germline, CDR1 is SGHVS and CDR2 FQNEAQ. The junction had 14 bases not matched to a gene; V was cut back by 5 bases and J by 5 bases. The length of the CDR3 is 17 residues. CDR3 amino acids: CASSPKAGVTGDQPQHF. The CDR3 DNA sequence: TGTGCCAGCAGCCCGAAAGCCGGTGTGACAGGGGATCAGCCCCAGCATTTT.

This clone was detected only once. The chain recombines TRBV5-4 with TRBJ2-7, with a possible D match to TRBD2 (5 bases). Per the germline V gene, CDR1 is SGHNT and CDR2 is YYREEE (reference sequence). The CDR3 is 14 residues long. The ends were cut back, 0 bases at V and 1 base at J, with 8 bases in the middle. CDR3 loop: CASSLETRSYEQYF. The CDR3 DNA is TGTGCCAGCAGCTTGGAAACTAGGTCCTACGAGCAGTACTTC. The entire variable domain, with the rest obtained from reference TRBV5-4 and TRBJ2-7, is as follows: ETGVTQSPTHLIKTRGQQVTLRCSSQSGHNTVSWYQQALGQGPQFIFQYYREEENGRGNFPPRFSGLQFPNYSSELNVNALELDDSALYLCASSLETRSYEQYFGPGTRLTVT.

This chain links TRBV21-1 with TRBJ2-1; no check of the table's D call, TRBD1, against the DNA was made. TRBV21-1 is reported as a pseudogene. CDR3 length: 14 residues. Written as DNA, the CDR3 is TGTGCCCCCAGGGGGGAGACAAACTACAATGAGCAGTTCTTC. Translation: CAPRGETNYNEQFF.